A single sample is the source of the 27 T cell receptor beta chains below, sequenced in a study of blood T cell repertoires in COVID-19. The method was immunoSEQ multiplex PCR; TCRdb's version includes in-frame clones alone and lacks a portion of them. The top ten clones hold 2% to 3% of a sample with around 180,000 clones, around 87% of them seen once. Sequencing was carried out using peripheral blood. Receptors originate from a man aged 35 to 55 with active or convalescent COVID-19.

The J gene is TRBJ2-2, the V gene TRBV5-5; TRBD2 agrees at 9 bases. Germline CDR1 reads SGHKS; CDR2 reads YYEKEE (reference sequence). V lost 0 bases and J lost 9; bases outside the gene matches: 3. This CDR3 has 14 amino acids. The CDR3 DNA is TGTGCCAGCAGCTTGGCTAGCGGGGCCCGGGAGCTGTTTTTT. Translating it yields CASSLASGARELFF.

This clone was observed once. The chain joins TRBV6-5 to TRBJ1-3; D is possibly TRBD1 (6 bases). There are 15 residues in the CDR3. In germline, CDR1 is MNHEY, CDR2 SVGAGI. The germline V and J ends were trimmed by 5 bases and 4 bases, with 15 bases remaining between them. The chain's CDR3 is CASSILQGTGNTIYF. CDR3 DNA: TGTGCCAGCAGTATCCTACAGGGTACAGGAAACACCATATATTTT.

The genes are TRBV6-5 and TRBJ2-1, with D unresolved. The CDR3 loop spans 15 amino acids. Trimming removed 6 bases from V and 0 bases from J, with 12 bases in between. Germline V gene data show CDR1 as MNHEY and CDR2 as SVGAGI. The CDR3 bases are TGTGCCAGCAGGATGACAACGAGCTCCTACAATGAGCAGTTCTTC. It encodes CASRMTTSSYNEQFF.

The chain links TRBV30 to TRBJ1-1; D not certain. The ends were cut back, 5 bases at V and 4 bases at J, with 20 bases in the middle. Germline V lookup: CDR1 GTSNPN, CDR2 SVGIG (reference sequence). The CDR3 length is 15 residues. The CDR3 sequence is CAWGDGGNAGTEAFF. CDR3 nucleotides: TGTGCCTGGGGAGATGGAGGGAACGCAGGCACTGAAGCTTTCTTT.

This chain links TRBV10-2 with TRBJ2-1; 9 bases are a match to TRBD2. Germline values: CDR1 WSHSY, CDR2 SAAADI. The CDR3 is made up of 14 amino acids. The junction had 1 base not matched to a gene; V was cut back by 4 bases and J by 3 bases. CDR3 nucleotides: TGCGCCAGCAGTGGGCGGGGGGGCTACAATGAGCAGTTCTTC. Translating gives CASSGRGGYNEQFF.

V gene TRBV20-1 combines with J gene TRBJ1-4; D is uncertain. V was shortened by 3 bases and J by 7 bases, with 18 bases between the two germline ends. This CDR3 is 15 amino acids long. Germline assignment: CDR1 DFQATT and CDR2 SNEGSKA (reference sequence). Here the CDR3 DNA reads TGCAGTGCTAGTAATCCTACCCGGGGTTTTGAAAAACTGTTTTTT. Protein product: CSASNPTRGFEKLFF.

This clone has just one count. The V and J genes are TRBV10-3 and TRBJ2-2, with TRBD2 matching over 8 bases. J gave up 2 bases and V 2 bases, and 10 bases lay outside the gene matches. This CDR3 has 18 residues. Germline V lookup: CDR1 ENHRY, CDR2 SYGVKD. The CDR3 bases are TGTGCCATCAGTGAGCCCCCGGGGCGGGGGGTAAACACCGGGGAGCTGTTTTTT. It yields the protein CAISEPPGRGVNTGELFF.

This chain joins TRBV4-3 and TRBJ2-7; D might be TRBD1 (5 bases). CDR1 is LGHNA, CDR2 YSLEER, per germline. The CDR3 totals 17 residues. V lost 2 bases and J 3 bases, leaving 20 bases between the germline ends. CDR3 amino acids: CASSQKTPRDLVYEQYF. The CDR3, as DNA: TGCGCCAGCAGCCAAAAAACCCCCAGGGATCTCGTCTACGAGCAGTACTTC.

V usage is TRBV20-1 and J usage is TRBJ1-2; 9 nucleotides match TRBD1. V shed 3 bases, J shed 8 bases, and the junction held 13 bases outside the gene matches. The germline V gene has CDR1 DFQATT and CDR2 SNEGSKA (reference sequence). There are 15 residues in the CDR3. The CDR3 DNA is TGCAGTGCTAGTCCCCCGGAAGGACAGGGGTACGGCTACACCTTC. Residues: CSASPPEGQGYGYTF.

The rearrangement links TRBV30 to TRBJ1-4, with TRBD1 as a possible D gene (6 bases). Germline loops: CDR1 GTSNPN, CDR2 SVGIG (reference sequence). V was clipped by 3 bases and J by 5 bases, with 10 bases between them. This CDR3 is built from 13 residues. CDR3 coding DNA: TGTGCCTGGAGGGACAGTCTCAATGAAAAACTGTTTTTT. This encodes CAWRDSLNEKLFF.

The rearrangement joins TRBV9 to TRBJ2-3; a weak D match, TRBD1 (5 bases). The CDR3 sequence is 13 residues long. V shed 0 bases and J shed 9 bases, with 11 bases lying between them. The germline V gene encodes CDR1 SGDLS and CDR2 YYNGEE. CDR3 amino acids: CASSVENRRTQYF. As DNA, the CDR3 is TGTGCCAGCAGCGTAGAAAACAGGCGGACGCAGTATTTT.

The CDR3 region is CASSPRLASGVGNEQFF. Written as DNA, the CDR3 is TGTGCCAGCAGCCCCCGTTTGGCTAGCGGGGTCGGTAATGAGCAGTTCTTC. The chain carries TRBV11-2 and TRBJ2-1, with 9 bases lining up with TRBD2. J lost 7 bases, V lost 5 bases, and 15 bases had no gene match. CDR1 and CDR2 (germline): SGHAT, FQNNGV. This CDR3 is 17 amino acids long.

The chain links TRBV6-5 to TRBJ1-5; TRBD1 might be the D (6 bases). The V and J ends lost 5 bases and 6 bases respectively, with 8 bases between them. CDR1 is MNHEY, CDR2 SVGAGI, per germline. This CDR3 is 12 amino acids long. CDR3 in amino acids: CASSRGGQPQHF. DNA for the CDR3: TGTGCCAGCAGTAGGGGGGGTCAGCCCCAGCATTTT.

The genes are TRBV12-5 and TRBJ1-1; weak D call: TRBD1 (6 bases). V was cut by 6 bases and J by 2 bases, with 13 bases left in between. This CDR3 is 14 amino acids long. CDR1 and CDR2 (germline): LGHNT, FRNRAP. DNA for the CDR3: TGTGCTAGTGGGCCAACAGGGACCAACACTGAAGCTTTCTTT. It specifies CASGPTGTNTEAFF.

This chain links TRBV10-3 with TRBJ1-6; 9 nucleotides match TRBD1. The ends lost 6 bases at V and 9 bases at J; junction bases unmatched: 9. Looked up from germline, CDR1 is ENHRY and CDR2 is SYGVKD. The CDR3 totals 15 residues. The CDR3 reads CAIRETGTGISPLHF. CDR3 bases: TGTGCCATCAGGGAGACCGGGACAGGGATTTCACCCCTCCACTTT.

The CDR3 loop is CASSPAGGGGYEQYF. The CDR3 nucleotides read TGTGCCAGCAGCCCCGCCGGGGGCGGGGGTTACGAGCAGTACTTC. The chain carries TRBV7-3 and TRBJ2-7, with a possible D match to TRBD2 (7 bases). With 5 bases removed from V and 4 bases from J, the gap between germline ends came to 18 bases. CDR1 and CDR2 from the germline V gene are SGHTA and FQGTGA. This CDR3 comprises 15 residues.

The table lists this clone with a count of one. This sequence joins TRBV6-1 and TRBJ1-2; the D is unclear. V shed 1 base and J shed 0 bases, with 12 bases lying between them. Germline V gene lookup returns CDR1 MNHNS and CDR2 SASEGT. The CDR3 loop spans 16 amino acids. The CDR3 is CASSEVGLNTNYGYTF. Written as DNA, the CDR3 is TGTGCCAGCAGTGAAGTCGGTCTGAATACTAACTATGGCTACACCTTC.

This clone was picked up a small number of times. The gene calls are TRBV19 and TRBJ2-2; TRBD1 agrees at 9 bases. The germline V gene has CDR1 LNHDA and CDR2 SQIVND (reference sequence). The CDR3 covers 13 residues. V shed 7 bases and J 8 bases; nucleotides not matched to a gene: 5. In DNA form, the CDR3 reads TGTGCCAGTAAGGGACAGGGATTTGGGGAGCTGTTTTTT. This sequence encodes CASKGQGFGELFF.

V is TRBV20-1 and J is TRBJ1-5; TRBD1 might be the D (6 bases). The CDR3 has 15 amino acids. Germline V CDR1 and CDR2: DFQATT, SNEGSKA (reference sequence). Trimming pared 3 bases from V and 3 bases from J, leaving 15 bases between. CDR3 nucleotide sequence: TGCAGTGCTAGTCGGGGGGCCACCGTCAATCAGCCCCAGCATTTT. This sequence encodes CSASRGATVNQPQHF.

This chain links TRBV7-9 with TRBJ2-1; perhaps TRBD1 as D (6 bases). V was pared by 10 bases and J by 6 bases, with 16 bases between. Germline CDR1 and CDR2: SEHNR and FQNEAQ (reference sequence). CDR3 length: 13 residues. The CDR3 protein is CATPHTGSNEQFF. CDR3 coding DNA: TGTGCCACCCCCCACACAGGGTCCAATGAGCAGTTCTTC.

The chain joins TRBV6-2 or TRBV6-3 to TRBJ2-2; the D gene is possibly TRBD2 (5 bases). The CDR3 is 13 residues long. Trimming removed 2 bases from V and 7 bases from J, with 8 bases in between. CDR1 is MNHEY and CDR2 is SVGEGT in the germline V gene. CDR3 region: CASSYRRGGELFF. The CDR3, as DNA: TGTGCCAGCAGTTACCGTCGGGGCGGGGAGCTGTTTTTT.

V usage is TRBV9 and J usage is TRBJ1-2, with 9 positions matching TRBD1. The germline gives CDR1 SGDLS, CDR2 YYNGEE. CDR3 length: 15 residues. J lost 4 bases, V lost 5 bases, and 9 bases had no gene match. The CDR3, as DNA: TGTGCCAGCAGAGACACAGGGGGCGCAGGCTATGGCTACACCTTC. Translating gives CASRDTGGAGYGYTF.

The DNA for the CDR3 is TGTGCCAGCATCCGGGACAGGGTGTCAACTAATGAAAAACTGTTTTTT. This sequence encodes CASIRDRVSTNEKLFF. J is TRBJ1-4 and V is TRBV2; 9 bases are shared with TRBD1. CDR1 is SNHLY and CDR2 is FYNNEI in the germline V gene. The CDR3 length is 16 residues. V gave up 7 bases and J gave up 0 bases; unmatched junction bases: 6.

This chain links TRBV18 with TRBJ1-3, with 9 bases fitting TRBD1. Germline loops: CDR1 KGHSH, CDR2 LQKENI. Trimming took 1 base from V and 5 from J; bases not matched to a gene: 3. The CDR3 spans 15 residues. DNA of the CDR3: TGTGCCAGCTCACCACGGACAGGGGAGAGAAACACCATATATTTT. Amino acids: CASSPRTGERNTIYF.

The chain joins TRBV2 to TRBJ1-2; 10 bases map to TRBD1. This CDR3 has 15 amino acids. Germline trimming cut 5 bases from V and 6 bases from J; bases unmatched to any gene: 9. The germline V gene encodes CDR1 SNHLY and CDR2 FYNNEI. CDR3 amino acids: CASSRQLGTGDGYTF. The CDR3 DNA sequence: TGTGCCAGCAGTAGACAGCTTGGGACAGGGGATGGCTACACCTTC.

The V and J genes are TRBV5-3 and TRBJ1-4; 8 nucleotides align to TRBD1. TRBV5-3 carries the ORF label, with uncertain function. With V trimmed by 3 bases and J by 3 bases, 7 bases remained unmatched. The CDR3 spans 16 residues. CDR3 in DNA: TGTGCCAGAAGCTCCTTCGACAGGGGCCCTAATGAAAAACTGTTTTTT. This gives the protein CARSSFDRGPNEKLFF.

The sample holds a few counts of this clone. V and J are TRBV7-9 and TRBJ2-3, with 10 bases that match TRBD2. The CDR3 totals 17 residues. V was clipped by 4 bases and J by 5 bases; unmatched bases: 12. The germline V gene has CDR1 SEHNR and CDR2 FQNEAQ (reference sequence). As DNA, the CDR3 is TGTGCCAGCAGCTCGCCGGGGAGTAGCGGGGGGCTAGATACGCAGTATTTT. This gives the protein CASSSPGSSGGLDTQYF.